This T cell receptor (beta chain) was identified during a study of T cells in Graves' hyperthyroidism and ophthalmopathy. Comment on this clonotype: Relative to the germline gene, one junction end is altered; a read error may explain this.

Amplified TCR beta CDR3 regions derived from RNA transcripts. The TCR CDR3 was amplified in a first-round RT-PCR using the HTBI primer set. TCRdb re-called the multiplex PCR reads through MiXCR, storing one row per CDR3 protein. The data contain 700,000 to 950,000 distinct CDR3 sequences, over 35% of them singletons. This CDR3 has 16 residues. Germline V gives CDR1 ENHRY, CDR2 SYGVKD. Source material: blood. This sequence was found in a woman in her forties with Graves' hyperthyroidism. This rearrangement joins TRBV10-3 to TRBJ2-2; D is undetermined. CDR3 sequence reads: CASSNTPPGDTGELFF. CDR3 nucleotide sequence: TGTGCCAGCAGTAACACTCCCCCAGGTGACACCGGGGAGCTGTTTTTT.